Below, 30 T cell receptor beta chains from the same sample are listed, as sequenced in a study of blood T cell repertoires in COVID-19. The data were produced by immunoSEQ multiplex PCR, yet TCRdb's version contains in-frame clones alone and is incomplete. This table has about 190,000 clones, 81% appearing once. Sequencing input: peripheral blood. These receptors came from a woman of 80 years or more with COVID-19, enrolled during active disease.

This clone was picked up one time. This sequence may be a read error, since a much larger clone differs from it by one base. The J gene is TRBJ1-2, the V gene TRBV5-8; possible D gene TRBD1, 5 bases. The V end lost 0 bases, the J end lost 3 bases, and 6 bases lay between the germline ends. CDR1 SGHTS and CDR2 YDEGEE come from the germline V gene. This CDR3 is 13 amino acids long. The CDR3 is CASSLGQHYGYTF. CDR3 DNA sequence: TGTGCCAGCAGCTTGGGACAGCACTATGGCTACACCTTC. Full variable domain (outside the CDR3, taken from reference TRBV5-8 and TRBJ1-2): EAGVTQSPTHLIKTRGQQATLRCSPISGHTSVYWYQQALGLGLQFLLWYDEGEERNRGNFPPRFSGRQFPNYSSELNVNALELEDSALYLCASSLGQHYGYTFGSGTRLTVV.

The genes are TRBV11-2 and TRBJ2-2; the D is unclear. The V gene lost 1 base and the J gene lost 0 bases, with 3 bases spanning the gap. Germline V CDR1 and CDR2: SGHAT, FQNNGV. The CDR3 covers 14 residues. CDR3 region: CASSLGPNTGELFF. The CDR3 DNA reads as TGTGCCAGCAGCTTAGGGCCGAACACCGGGGAGCTGTTTTTT.

V usage is TRBV10-3 and J usage is TRBJ2-2; 9 bases are shared with TRBD1. V shed 8 bases, J shed 7 bases, and the junction held 2 bases outside the gene matches. Looked up from germline, CDR1 is ENHRY and CDR2 is SYGVKD. This CDR3 has 12 amino acids. The CDR3 here is CAIDRGVGELFF. The CDR3, as DNA: TGTGCCATCGACAGGGGGGTCGGGGAGCTGTTTTTT.

The V and J genes are TRBV2 and TRBJ1-1; D remains unclear. V lost 6 bases and J 6 bases, leaving 11 bases between the germline ends. The V gene's germline CDR1 is SNHLY and CDR2 FYNNEI. The CDR3 consists of 12 residues. CDR3 amino acids: CASRAFSSEAFF. CDR3 coding DNA: TGTGCCAGCAGGGCTTTTAGCTCTGAAGCTTTCTTT.

The chain recombines TRBV3-1 (or the pseudogene TRBV3-2) with TRBJ2-7; D is uncertain. CDR1 and CDR2 (germline): LGHDT, YNNKEL (reference sequence). The CDR3 has 14 residues. With 0 bases removed from V and 3 bases from J, the gap between germline ends came to 9 bases. CDR3 sequence (DNA): TGTGCCAGCAGCCAAGATCTGGCTGGCTACGAGCAGTACTTC. This gives the protein CASSQDLAGYEQYF.

A remark on this clone: A junction end diverges from the germline sequence, so it may reflect a read error. The chain links TRBV7-7 to TRBJ2-2; possibly TRBD2 for D (6 bases). Germline CDR1 is SSHAT and CDR2 is FNYEAQ (reference sequence). CDR3 size: 14 residues. The DNA for the CDR3 is TGTGCTAGCAGCCCGGGGGTGTTCACCGGGGAGCTGTTTTTT. This encodes CASSPGVFTGELFF.

The table lists this clone with a count of one. V gene TRBV5-8 combines with J gene TRBJ2-1, with TRBD2 identical over 13 bases. V gave up 2 bases and J gave up 7 bases; unmatched junction bases: 6. Germline V gene lookup returns CDR1 SGHTS and CDR2 YDEGEE. There are 16 residues in the CDR3. The CDR3 sequence: CASSLGLAGAENEQFF. In nucleotides, the CDR3 is TGTGCCAGCAGCTTAGGACTAGCGGGGGCCGAGAATGAGCAGTTCTTC.

The chain joins TRBV9 to TRBJ2-7; the D gene is possibly TRBD2 (5 bases). V lost 4 bases and J lost 3, with 17 bases in between. CDR1 and CDR2 (germline): SGDLS, YYNGEE. This CDR3 region has 15 residues. CDR3 sequence: CASSPSRGPHYEQYF. In DNA form, the CDR3 reads TGTGCCAGCAGCCCTAGCCGGGGTCCACACTACGAGCAGTACTTC.

The chain links TRBV4-2 to TRBJ1-6; tentative D call: TRBD1 (5 bases). Germline assignment: CDR1 LGHNA and CDR2 YNFKEQ. The CDR3 contains 15 residues. Trimming removed 0 bases from V and 4 bases from J, with 7 bases in between. CDR3 region: CASSQDPGYNSPLHF. DNA of the CDR3: TGTGCCAGCAGCCAAGACCCAGGGTATAATTCACCCCTCCACTTT.

V and J are TRBV24-1 and TRBJ2-5, with 16 bases matching TRBD2. CDR1 and CDR2 from the germline V gene are KGHDR and SFDVKD. This CDR3 comprises 22 residues. Unmatched junction bases numbered 19, after V lost 5 bases and J lost 2 bases. As DNA, the CDR3 is TGTGCCACCAGTGGAGGGACTAGCGGGAGGGCCGATGAGGTTATCGATCAAGAGACCCAGTACTTC. It specifies CATSGGTSGRADEVIDQETQYF.

This clone was seen just once. This chain joins TRBV11-3 and TRBJ2-3; D possibly corresponds to TRBD2 (5 bases). Germline values: CDR1 SGHNT, CDR2 YENEEA. V dropped 5 bases and J dropped 2 bases, with 8 bases sitting between them. CDR3 length equals 13 residues. The CDR3 region has the DNA TGTGCCAGCAGCGACGGGGACACAGATACGCAGTATTTT. This codes for CASSDGDTDTQYF. The whole variable domain, filled in from reference TRBV11-3 and TRBJ2-3, reads EAGVVQSPRYKIIEKKQPVAFWCNPISGHNTLYWYLQNLGQGPELLIRYENEEAVDDSQLPKDRFSAERLKGVDSTLKIQPAELGDSAVYLCASSDGDTDTQYFGPGTRLTVL.

In the case of this clone: Other DNA sequences from this sample encode an identical CDR3 as well. The V call is TRBV6-5, the J call TRBJ2-1; 8 bases are shared with TRBD1. Looked up from germline, CDR1 is MNHEY and CDR2 is SVGAGI. This CDR3 is 15 amino acids long. With 4 bases clipped from V and 0 bases from J, the junction kept 2 bases outside the gene matches. The CDR3 protein is CASSLTGGSYNEQFF. CDR3 DNA: TGTGCCAGCAGTTTAACAGGGGGCTCCTACAATGAGCAGTTCTTC.

The rearrangement joins TRBV4-2 to TRBJ1-2; 10 bases agree with TRBD1. The germline V gene encodes CDR1 LGHNA and CDR2 YNFKEQ. Trimming cost V 5 bases and J 4 bases; bases outside gene matches: 7. The CDR3 length is 15 residues. CDR3 nucleotide sequence: TGTGCCAGCAGCTCAAGGGGACAGGGGTCCTATGGCTACACCTTC. It yields the protein CASSSRGQGSYGYTF.

This chain uses TRBV7-6 with TRBJ2-1; D gene ambiguous. V was shortened by 6 bases and J by 9 bases, with 15 bases between the two germline ends. Per the germline V gene, CDR1 is SGHVS and CDR2 is FNYEAQ. This CDR3 has 13 residues. The CDR3 bases are TGTGCCAGCAGTGGATGGGTGGAGTCTGAGCAGTTCTTC. Encoded protein: CASSGWVESEQFF.

V is TRBV3-1 (or the pseudogene TRBV3-2) and J is TRBJ2-1, with 7 bases that match TRBD2. Germline loops: CDR1 LGHDT, CDR2 YNNKEL (reference sequence). J gave up 0 bases and V 0 bases, and 5 bases lay outside the gene matches. The CDR3 sequence is 17 residues long. CDR3 sequence reads: CASSQDAGAVSYNEQFF. Here the CDR3 DNA reads TGTGCCAGCAGCCAAGATGCGGGAGCGGTCTCCTACAATGAGCAGTTCTTC.

This chain links TRBV20-1 with TRBJ2-1; the D gene is possibly TRBD2 (6 bases). Trimming removed 3 bases from V and 5 bases from J, with 14 bases in between. The CDR3 is 14 amino acids. Germline loops: CDR1 DFQATT, CDR2 SNEGSKA (reference sequence). The CDR3 DNA is TGCAGTGCTAGTCTCCGGGGGAGAGACAATGAGCAGTTCTTC. Protein product: CSASLRGRDNEQFF.

The rearrangement joins TRBV9 to TRBJ2-3; possibly TRBD2 for D (5 bases). Germline-derived CDR1 and CDR2 are SGDLS and YYNGEE. CDR3 length: 15 amino acids. V lost 1 base and J 2 bases, leaving 11 bases between the germline ends. The DNA of the CDR3 is TGTGCCAGCAGCGTAATGTCGGGGATCACAGATACGCAGTATTTT. It encodes CASSVMSGITDTQYF.

The gene calls are TRBV30 and TRBJ2-7; TRBD2 is a possible D gene (5 bases). This CDR3 has 13 amino acids. V was shortened by 4 bases and J by 4 bases, with 14 bases between the two germline ends. Germline assignment: CDR1 GTSNPN and CDR2 SVGIG (reference sequence). The CDR3 spells CAWTLGGPYEQYF. The CDR3 coding sequence is TGTGCCTGGACGCTGGGCGGGCCATACGAGCAGTACTTC. The full variable domain, completed using reference TRBV30 and TRBJ2-7, is SQTIHQWPATLVQPVGSPLSLECTVEGTSNPNLYWYRQAAGRGLQLLFYSVGIGQISSEVPQNLSASRPQDRQFILSSKKLLLSDSGFYLCAWTLGGPYEQYFGPGTRLTVT.

The chain links TRBV7-2 to TRBJ2-7; D unclear. With 1 base removed from V and 5 bases from J, the gap between germline ends came to 18 bases. CDR3 length: 16 amino acids. CDR1 and CDR2 (germline): SGHTA, FQGNSA. CDR3 residues: CASSLGIWALYDEQYF. The CDR3 coding sequence is TGTGCCAGCAGCTTAGGTATCTGGGCCCTCTACGACGAGCAGTACTTC.

This clone was seen a handful of times. The genes are TRBV18 and TRBJ2-3; 7 positions agree with TRBD2. The V segment lost 4 bases and the J segment 5 bases; nucleotides outside the gene matches: 9. The germline CDR1 and CDR2 sequences are KGHSH and LQKENI. The CDR3 length is 15 residues. CDR3 sequence reads: CASSRGGLVEDTQYF. Written as DNA, the CDR3 is TGTGCCAGCTCACGAGGTGGACTAGTCGAAGATACGCAGTATTTT.

This clone was detected only a few times. This chain links TRBV27 with TRBJ2-1; 12 nucleotides match TRBD2. Germline V gene data show CDR1 as MNHEY and CDR2 as SMNVEV (reference sequence). The length of the CDR3 is 15 residues. Losses at the gene ends were 6 bases for V and 8 bases for J; bases not matched to a gene: 8. DNA of the CDR3: TGTGCCAGCAGGTTTAGACTAGCGGGAGTCGATGAGCAGTTCTTC. Protein product: CASRFRLAGVDEQFF.

V usage is TRBV7-2 and J usage is TRBJ2-3; the D gene is possibly TRBD2 (6 bases). The CDR3 is 15 residues long. V lost 1 base, J lost 4 bases, and 12 bases lay in between. CDR1 and CDR2 from the germline V gene are SGHTA and FQGNSA. The CDR3 loop reads CASSLDGSAPDTQYF. CDR3 sequence (DNA): TGTGCCAGCAGCTTAGACGGGAGTGCCCCAGATACGCAGTATTTT.

This clone has just one count. J is TRBJ2-7 and V is TRBV5-4, with 9 bases aligning to TRBD1. The J segment lost 4 bases and the V segment lost 3 bases, leaving 2 bases of the junction unmatched. The CDR3 has 13 residues. The germline V gene has CDR1 SGHNT and CDR2 YYREEE (reference sequence). The CDR3 DNA follows: TGTGCCAGCAGCTCGGACAGGGGATACGAGCAGTACTTC. It translates to CASSSDRGYEQYF. Looking up the rest from reference TRBV5-4 and TRBJ2-7 gives the full variable domain: ETGVTQSPTHLIKTRGQQVTLRCSSQSGHNTVSWYQQALGQGPQFIFQYYREEENGRGNFPPRFSGLQFPNYSSELNVNALELDDSALYLCASSSDRGYEQYFGPGTRLTVT.

The J gene is TRBJ1-2, the V gene TRBV7-6; 7 positions match TRBD1. This CDR3 has 15 amino acids. Trimming took 4 bases from V and 2 from J; bases not matched to a gene: 7. CDR1 and CDR2 (germline): SGHVS, FNYEAQ. The DNA of the CDR3 is TGTGCCAGCAGCTCGCCCGGGACAGCAAACTATGGCTACACCTTC. Translating gives CASSSPGTANYGYTF.

The DNA of the CDR3 is TGTGCCAGCACTCGACAGGGGACCAATGAGCAGTTCTTC. This encodes CASTRQGTNEQFF. This rearrangement joins TRBV2 to TRBJ2-1; 8 bases fit TRBD1. J gave up 6 bases and V 7 bases, and 5 bases lay outside the gene matches. The CDR3 totals 13 residues. CDR1 and CDR2 from the germline V gene are SNHLY and FYNNEI.

J is TRBJ1-5 and V is TRBV10-2; a possible D gene is TRBD1 (5 bases). The CDR3 consists of 14 residues. CDR1 is WSHSY, CDR2 SAAADI, per germline. Trimming stripped 3 bases from V and 7 bases from J, with 13 bases between. The DNA for the CDR3 is TGCGCCAGCAGTGAAGGGGTAGAAGGGCAGCCCCAGCATTTT. This sequence encodes CASSEGVEGQPQHF.

Only one count was recorded for this clone. The chain employs TRBV11-2 and TRBJ2-7; 13 bases are shared with TRBD2. Trimming removed 3 bases from V and 3 bases from J; junction bases left unmatched: 11. The CDR3 is made up of 18 amino acids. The germline CDR1 and CDR2 sequences are SGHAT and FQNNGV. Written as DNA, the CDR3 is TGTGCCAGCAGCTTGACCTTCGGGACTAGCGGGGCCTACTACGAGCAGTACTTC. This encodes CASSLTFGTSGAYYEQYF. Full variable domain (rest looked up from reference TRBV11-2 and TRBJ2-7): EAGVAQSPRYKIIEKRQSVAFWCNPISGHATLYWYQQILGQGPKLLIQFQNNGVVDDSQLPKDRFSAERLKGVDSTLKIQPAKLEDSAVYLCASSLTFGTSGAYYEQYFGPGTRLTVT.

This sequence joins TRBV7-8 and TRBJ2-1, with D possibly TRBD2 on 5 matching bases. The germline V and J ends were trimmed by 2 bases and 10 bases, with 30 bases remaining between them. The CDR3 totals 19 residues. Germline V gene lookup returns CDR1 SGHVS and CDR2 FQNEAQ. The CDR3 reads CASSLRDGPRPGGKSEQFF. Here the CDR3 DNA reads TGTGCCAGCAGCTTAAGGGATGGGCCCAGGCCCGGAGGAAAGAGCGAGCAGTTCTTC.

This clone appeared once. In DNA, the CDR3 is TGTGCCAGTAGTGGCATAGGGAGTCCTGAAGCTTTCTTT. Protein: CASSGIGSPEAFF. V and J are TRBV19 and TRBJ1-1; D not resolved. Trimming removed 5 bases at V and 6 bases at J, with 13 bases between. CDR3 length: 13 amino acids. From germline, CDR1 is LNHDA and CDR2 SQIVND (reference sequence).

V gene TRBV27 combines with J gene TRBJ2-3; tentative D call: TRBD2 (6 bases). V was cut by 6 bases and J by 6 bases, with 10 bases left in between. Germline CDR1 is MNHEY and CDR2 is SMNVEV (reference sequence). The CDR3 loop spans 12 amino acids. CDR3 sequence (DNA): TGTGCCAGCAGCCCCCGGGGGGATACGCAGTATTTT. This encodes CASSPRGDTQYF.